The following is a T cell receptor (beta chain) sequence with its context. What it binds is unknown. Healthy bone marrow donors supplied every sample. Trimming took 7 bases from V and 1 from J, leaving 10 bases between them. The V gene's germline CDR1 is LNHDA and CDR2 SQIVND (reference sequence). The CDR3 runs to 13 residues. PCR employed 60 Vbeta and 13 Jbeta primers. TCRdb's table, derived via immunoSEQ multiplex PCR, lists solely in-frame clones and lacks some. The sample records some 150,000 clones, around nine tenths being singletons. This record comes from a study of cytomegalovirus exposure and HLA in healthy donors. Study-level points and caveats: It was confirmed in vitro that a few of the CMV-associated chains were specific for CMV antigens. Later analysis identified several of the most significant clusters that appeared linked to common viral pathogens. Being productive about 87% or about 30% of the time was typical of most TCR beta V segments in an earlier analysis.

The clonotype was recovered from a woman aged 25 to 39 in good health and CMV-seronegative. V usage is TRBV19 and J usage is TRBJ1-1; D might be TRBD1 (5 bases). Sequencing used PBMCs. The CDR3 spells CASKLGGNTEAFF. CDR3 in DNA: TGTGCCAGTAAACTGGGGGGGAACACTGAAGCTTTCTTT.